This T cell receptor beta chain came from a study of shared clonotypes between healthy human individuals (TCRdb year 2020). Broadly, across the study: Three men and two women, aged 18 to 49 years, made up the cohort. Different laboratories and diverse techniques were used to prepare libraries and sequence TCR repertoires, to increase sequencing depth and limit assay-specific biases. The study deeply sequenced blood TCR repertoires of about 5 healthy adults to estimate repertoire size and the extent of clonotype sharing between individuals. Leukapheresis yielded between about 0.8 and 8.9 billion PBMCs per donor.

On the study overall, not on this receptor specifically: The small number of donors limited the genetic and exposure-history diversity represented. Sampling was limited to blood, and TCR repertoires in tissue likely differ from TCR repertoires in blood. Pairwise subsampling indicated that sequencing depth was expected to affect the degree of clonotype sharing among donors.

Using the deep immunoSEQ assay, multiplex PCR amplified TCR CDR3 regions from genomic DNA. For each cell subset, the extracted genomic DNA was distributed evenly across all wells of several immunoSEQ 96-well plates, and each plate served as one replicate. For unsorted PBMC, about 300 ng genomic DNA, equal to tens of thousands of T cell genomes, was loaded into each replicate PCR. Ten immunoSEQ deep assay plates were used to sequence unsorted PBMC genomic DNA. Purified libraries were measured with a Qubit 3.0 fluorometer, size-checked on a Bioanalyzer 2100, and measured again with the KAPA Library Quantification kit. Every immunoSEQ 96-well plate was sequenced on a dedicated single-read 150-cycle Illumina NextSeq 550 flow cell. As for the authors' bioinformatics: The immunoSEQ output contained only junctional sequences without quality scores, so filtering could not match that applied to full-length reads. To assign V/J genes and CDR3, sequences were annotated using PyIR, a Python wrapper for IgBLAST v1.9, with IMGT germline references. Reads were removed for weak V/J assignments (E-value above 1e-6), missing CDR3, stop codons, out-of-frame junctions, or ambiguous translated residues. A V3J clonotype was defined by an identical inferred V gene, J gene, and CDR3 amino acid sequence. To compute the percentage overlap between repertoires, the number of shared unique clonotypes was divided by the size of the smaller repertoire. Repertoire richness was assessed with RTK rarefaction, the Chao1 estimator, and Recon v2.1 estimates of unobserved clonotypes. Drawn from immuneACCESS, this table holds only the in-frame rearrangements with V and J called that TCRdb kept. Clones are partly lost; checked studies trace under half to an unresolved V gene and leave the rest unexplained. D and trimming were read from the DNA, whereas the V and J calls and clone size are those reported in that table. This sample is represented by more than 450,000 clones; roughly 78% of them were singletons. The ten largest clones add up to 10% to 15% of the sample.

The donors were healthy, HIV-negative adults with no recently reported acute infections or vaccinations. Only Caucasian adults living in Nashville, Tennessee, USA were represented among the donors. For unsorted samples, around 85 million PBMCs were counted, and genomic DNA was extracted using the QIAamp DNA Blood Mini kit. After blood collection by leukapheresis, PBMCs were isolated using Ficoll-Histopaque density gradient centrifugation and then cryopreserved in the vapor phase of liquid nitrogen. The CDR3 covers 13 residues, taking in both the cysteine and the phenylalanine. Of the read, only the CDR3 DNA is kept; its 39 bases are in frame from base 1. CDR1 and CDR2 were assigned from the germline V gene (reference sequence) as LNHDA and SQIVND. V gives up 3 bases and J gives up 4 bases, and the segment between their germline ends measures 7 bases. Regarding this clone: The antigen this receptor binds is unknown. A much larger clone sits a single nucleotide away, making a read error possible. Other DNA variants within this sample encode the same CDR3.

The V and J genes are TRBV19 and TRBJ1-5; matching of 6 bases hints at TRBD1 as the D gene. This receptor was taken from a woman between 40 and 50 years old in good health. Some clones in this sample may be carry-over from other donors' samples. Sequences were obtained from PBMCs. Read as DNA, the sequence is TGTGCCAGTAGTATGGACAGAAATCAGCCCCAGCATTTT. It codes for CASSMDRNQPQHF.